This T cell receptor (beta chain) was sequenced during a study of blood T cells in healthy people across ages. The CDR3 runs to 14 residues. V shed 3 bases and J shed 4 bases, with 11 bases lying between them. No fewer than 7 million PBMCs went into each sample. Primers used in a second PCR of roughly 6 to 12 cycles were a sample-barcoded 5' primer and a J-beta primer mix. TCRdb independently ran MiXCR on the 5' RACE reads; one entry per CDR3 protein. The data hold hundreds of thousands of distinct CDR3 sequences, with less than 25% observed a single time. Another study also made use of these data, one on T cells of mothers and their children. That paper states: The sample comes from some ten healthy Caucasian donors: mothers and children. Slightly higher, non-significant overlap characterized related mother-child pairs relative to unrelated pairs.

The rearrangement links TRBV12-3 or TRBV12-4 to TRBJ2-3; no clear D gene. The clonotype was recovered from a boy younger than 18 in good health. The sequencing sample was made of blood. DNA of the CDR3: TGTGCCAGCAGTTTGTTTCGCCGGGCAGATACGCAGTATTTT. This gives the protein CASSLFRRADTQYF.